This T cell receptor beta chain derives from a study of T cells in localized non-small cell lung cancer. V shed 4 bases and J shed 4 bases, with 11 bases lying between them. The CDR3 spans 13 residues. The germline gives CDR1 SGHRS, CDR2 YFSETQ. As for this clone: Its specificity is unknown.

The repertoire was sequenced with immunoSEQ multiplex PCR; TCRdb's copy has only in-frame clones and lacks some. The data show roughly 25,000 clones, more than 75% seen once. Overall study results and limits: When the top 100 tumor clones were examined, a median about 60 of them also appeared in the adjacent lung, which was paired and uninvolved. Since sequencing was restricted to only one region of the tumor, intratumor heterogeneity remains a possibility. Uninvolved adjacent lung had the highest recorded T cell clonality, with tumor below it. Elevated circulating T cell density in blood was associated with longer overall survival.

The chain is built from TRBV5-1 and TRBJ2-5; no reliable D call. The clonotype originates from a man between 40 and 70 years old with stage II lung adenocarcinoma. Sequenced here: PBMCs, sampled before any cancer treatment. The CDR3 DNA is TGCGCCAGCAGCCGAAACGGCGTAGAGACCCAGTACTTC. This encodes CASSRNGVETQYF. Filled out from reference TRBV5-1 and TRBJ2-5, the complete variable domain reads KAGVTQTPRYLIKTRGQQVTLSCSPISGHRSVSWYQQTPGQGLQFLFEYFSETQRNKGNFPGRFSGRQFSNSRSEMNVSTLELGDSALYLCASSRNGVETQYFGPGTRLLVL.